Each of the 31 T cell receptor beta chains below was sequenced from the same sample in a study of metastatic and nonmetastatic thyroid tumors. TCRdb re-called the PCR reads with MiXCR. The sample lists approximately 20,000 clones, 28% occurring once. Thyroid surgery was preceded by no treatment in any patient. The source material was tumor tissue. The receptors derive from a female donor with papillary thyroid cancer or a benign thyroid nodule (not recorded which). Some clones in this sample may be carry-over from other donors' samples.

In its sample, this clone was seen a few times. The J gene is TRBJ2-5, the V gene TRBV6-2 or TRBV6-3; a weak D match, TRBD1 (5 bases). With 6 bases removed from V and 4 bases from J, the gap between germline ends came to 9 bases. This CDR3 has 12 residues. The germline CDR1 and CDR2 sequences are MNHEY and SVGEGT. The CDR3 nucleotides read TGTGCCAGCAGACAGGAATCAGAGACCCAGTACTTC. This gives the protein CASRQESETQYF.

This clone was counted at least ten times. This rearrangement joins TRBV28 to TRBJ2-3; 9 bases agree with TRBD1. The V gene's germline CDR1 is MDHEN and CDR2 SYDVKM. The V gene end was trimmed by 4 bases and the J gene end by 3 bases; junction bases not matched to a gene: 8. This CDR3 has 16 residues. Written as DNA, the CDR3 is TGTGCCAGCAGTTGGGCGGACAGGGGTATAACAGATACGCAGTATTTT. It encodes CASSWADRGITDTQYF.

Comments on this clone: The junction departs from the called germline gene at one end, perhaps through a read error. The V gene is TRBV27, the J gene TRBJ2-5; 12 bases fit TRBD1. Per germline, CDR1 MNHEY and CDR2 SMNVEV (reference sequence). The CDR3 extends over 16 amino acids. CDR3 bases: TGTGCCAGCAGTCCCATGCGGGACAGGGGGCTGAAGACCAAGTACTTC. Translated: CASSPMRDRGLKTKYF.

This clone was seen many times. CDR3 sequence: CASSLAGREETQYF. The DNA of the CDR3 is TGTGCCAGCAGCTTAGCGGGACGAGAAGAGACCCAGTACTTC. This sequence joins TRBV7-3 and TRBJ2-5, with D perhaps TRBD2 (6 bases). Trimming removed 2 bases at V and 3 bases at J, with 10 bases between. The CDR3 is made up of 14 amino acids. Germline lookup yields CDR1 SGHTA and CDR2 FQGTGA. Using reference TRBV7-3 and TRBJ2-5 for the parts outside the CDR3, the full variable domain is GAGVSQTPSNKVTEKGKYVELRCDPISGHTALYWYRQSLGQGPEFLIYFQGTGAADDSGLPNDRFFAVRPEGSVSTLKIQRTERGDSAVYLCASSLAGREETQYFGPGTRLLVL.

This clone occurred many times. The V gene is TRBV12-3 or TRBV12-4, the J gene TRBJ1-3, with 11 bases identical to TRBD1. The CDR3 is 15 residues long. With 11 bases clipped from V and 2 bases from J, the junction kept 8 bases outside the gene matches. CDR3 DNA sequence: TGTGCCGGAGGACAGGGGGCTACCACTGGAAACACCATATATTTT. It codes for CAGGQGATTGNTIYF.

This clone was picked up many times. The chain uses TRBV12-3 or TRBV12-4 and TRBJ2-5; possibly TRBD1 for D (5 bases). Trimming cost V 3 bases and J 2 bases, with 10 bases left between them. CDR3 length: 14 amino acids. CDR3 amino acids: CASSLPDTQETQYF. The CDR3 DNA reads TGTGCCAGCAGTTTGCCGGACACACAAGAGACCCAGTACTTC.

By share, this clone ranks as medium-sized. The CDR3 sequence is CASSPPGQAGTAFF. The CDR3 DNA reads TGTGCCAGCTCACCACCGGGACAGGCTGGGACAGCTTTCTTT. The chain joins TRBV18 to TRBJ1-1; 8 bases match TRBD1. CDR3 length equals 14 residues. From germline, CDR1 is KGHSH and CDR2 LQKENI. After removal of 0 bases from V and 10 bases from J, the junction contained 7 bases not matched to a gene.

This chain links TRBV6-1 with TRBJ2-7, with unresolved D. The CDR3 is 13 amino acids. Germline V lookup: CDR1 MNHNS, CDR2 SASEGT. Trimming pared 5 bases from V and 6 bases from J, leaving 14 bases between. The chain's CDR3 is CASSFQSVVEQYF. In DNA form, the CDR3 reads TGTGCCAGCAGTTTCCAGTCGGTCGTCGAGCAGTACTTC.

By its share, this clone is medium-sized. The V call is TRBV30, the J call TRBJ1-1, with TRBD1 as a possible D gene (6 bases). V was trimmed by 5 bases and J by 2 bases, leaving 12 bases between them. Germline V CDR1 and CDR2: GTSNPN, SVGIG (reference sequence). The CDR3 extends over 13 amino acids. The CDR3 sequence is CAWLRGANTEAFF. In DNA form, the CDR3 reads TGTGCCTGGCTGAGGGGGGCAAACACTGAAGCTTTCTTT.

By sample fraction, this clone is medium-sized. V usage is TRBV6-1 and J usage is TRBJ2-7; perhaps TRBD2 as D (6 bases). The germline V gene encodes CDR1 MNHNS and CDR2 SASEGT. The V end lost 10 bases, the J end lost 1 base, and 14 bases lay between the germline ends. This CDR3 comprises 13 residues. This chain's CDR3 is CATRGTGSYEQYF. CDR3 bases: TGTGCCACCCGCGGGACGGGGTCCTACGAGCAGTACTTC.

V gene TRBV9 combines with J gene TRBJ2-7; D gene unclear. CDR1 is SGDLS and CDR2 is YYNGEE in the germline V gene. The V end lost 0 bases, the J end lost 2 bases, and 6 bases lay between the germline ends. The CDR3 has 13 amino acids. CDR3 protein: CASSVGEPYEQYF. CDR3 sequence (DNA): TGTGCCAGCAGCGTAGGGGAACCCTACGAGCAGTACTTC.

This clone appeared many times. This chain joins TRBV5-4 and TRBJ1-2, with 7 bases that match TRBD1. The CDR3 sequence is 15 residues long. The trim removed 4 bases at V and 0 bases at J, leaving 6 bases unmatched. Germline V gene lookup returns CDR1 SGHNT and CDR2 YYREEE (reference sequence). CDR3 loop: CASSPWQGANYGYTF. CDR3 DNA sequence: TGTGCCAGCAGCCCTTGGCAGGGGGCTAACTATGGCTACACCTTC.

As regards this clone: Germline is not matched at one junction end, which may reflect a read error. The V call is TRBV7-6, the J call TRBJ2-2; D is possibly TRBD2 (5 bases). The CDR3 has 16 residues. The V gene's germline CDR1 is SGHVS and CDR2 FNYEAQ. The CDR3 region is CASSVTGMGFPGELFF. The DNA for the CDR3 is TGTGCCAGCAGCGTGACCGGGATGGGATTCCCCGGTGAGCTGTTTTTT.

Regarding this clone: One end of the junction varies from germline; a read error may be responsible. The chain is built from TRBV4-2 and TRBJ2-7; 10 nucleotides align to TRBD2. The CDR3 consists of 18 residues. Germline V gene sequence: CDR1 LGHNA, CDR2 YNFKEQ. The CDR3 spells CVSSPDGLAGGGSYEHYF. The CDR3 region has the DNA TGTGTCAGCAGCCCCGATGGATTAGCGGGAGGAGGCTCCTACGAGCATTACTTC.

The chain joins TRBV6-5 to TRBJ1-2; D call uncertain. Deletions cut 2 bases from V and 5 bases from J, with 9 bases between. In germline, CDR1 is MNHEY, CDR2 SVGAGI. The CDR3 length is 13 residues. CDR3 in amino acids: CASSYTALYGYTF. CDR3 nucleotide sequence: TGTGCCAGCAGTTACACAGCCCTTTATGGCTACACCTTC.

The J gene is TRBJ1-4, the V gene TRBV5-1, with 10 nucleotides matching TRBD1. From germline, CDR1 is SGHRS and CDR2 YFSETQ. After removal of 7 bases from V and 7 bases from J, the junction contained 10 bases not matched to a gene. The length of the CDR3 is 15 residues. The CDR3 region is CASGPGTGEVEKLFF. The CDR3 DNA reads TGCGCCAGCGGACCAGGGACAGGGGAGGTTGAAAAACTGTTTTTT.

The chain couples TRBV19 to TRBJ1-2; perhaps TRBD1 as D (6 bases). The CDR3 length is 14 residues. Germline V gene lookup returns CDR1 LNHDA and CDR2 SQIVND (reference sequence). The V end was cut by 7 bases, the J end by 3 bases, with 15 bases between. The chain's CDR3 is CASTKWGADYGYTF. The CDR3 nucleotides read TGTGCCAGTACCAAATGGGGGGCAGACTATGGCTACACCTTC.

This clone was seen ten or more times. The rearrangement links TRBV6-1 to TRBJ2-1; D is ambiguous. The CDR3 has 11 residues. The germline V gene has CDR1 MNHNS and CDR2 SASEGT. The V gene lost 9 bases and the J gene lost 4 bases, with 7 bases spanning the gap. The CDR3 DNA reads TGTGCCAGTAAAAATTACAATGAGCAGTTCTTC. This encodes CASKNYNEQFF.

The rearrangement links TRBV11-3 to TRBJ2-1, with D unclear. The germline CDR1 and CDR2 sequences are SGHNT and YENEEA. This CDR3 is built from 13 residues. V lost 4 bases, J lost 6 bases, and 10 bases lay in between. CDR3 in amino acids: CASSSERLNEQFF. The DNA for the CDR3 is TGTGCCAGCAGCTCAGAACGACTCAATGAGCAGTTCTTC.

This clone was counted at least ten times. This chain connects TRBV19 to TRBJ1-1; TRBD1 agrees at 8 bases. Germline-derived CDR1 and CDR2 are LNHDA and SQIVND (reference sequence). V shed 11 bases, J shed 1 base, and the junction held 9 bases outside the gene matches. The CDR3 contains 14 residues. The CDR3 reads CAARNRGGNTEAFF. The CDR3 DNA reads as TGTGCCGCAAGAAACAGGGGGGGGAACACTGAAGCTTTCTTT.

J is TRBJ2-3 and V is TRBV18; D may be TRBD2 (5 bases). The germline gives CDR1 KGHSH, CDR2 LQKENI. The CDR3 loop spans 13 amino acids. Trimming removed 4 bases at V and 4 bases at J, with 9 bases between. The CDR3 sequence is CASSRTRADTQYF. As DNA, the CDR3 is TGTGCCAGCTCACGGACGCGGGCAGATACGCAGTATTTT.

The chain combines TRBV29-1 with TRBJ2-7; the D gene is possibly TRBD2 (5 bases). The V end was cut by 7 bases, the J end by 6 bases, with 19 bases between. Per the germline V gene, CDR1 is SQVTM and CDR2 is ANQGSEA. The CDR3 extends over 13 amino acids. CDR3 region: CSAGTFEGSEQYF. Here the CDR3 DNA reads TGCAGCGCTGGAACTTTTGAGGGTTCCGAGCAGTACTTC.

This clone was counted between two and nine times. The DNA of the CDR3 is TGTGCCAGCAGCTTAGGACTAGCGGGAGGCGAGCAGTACTTC. Its translation is CASSLGLAGGEQYF. The chain joins TRBV7-2 to TRBJ2-7; 13 positions match TRBD2. With 1 base clipped from V and 6 bases from J, the junction kept 0 bases outside the gene matches. The CDR3 is made up of 14 amino acids. The germline V gene has CDR1 SGHTA and CDR2 FQGNSA. The whole variable domain, remainder taken from reference TRBV7-2 and TRBJ2-7, is GAGVSQSPSNKVTEKGKDVELRCDPISGHTALYWYRQSLGQGLEFLIYFQGNSAPDKSGLPSDRFSAERTGGSVSTLTIQRTQQEDSAVYLCASSLGLAGGEQYFGPGTRLTVT.

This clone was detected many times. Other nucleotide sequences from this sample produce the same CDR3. CDR3 sequence reads: CATAGHGRETQYF. The CDR3 region has the DNA TGTGCCACGGCGGGACACGGCCGAGAGACCCAGTACTTC. The chain employs TRBV25-1 and TRBJ2-5, with D possibly being TRBD1 or TRBD2 (6 bases each). Germline V lookup: CDR1 MGHDK, CDR2 SYGVNS. Trimming removed 10 bases from V and 4 bases from J, with 16 bases in between. This CDR3 comprises 13 residues. Complete variable domain (other parts from reference TRBV25-1 and TRBJ2-5): EADIYQTPRYLVIGTGKKITLECSQTMGHDKMYWYQQDPGMELHLIHYSYGVNSTEKGDLSSESTVSRIRTEHFPLTLESARPSHTSQYLCATAGHGRETQYFGPGTRLLVL.

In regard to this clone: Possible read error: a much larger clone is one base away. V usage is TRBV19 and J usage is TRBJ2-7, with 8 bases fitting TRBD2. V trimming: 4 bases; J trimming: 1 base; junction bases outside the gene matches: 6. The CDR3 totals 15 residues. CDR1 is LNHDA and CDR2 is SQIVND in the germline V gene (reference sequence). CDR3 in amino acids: CASSRAGVSSYEQYF. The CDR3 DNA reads TGTGCCAGTAGTAGAGCGGGAGTGTCTTCCTACGAGCAGTACTTC.

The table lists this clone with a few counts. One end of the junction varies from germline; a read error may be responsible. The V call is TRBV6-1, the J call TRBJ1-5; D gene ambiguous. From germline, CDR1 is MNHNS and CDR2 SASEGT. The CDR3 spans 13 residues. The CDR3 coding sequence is TGTGCCAGCAAATTCGGAGAGTATCAGCACCAGCATTTT. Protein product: CASKFGEYQHQHF.

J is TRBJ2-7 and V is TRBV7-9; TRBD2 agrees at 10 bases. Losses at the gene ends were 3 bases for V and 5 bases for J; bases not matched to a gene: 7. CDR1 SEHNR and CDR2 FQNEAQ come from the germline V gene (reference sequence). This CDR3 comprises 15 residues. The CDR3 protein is CASSFGASGRNEQYF. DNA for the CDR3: TGTGCCAGCAGCTTCGGGGCTAGCGGGAGAAACGAGCAGTACTTC.

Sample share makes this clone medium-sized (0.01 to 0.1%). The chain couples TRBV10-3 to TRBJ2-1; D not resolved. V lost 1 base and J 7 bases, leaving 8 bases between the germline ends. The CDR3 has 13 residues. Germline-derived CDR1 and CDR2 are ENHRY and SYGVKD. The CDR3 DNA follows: TGTGCCATCAGTGAGTATCTGTTGAATGAGCAGTTCTTC. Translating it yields CAISEYLLNEQFF.

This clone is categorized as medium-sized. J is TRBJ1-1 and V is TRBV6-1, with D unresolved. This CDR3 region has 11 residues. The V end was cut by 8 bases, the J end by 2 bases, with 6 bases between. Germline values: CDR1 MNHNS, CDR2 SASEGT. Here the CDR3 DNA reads TGTGCCAGCCGACAAAACACTGAAGCTTTCTTT. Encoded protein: CASRQNTEAFF.

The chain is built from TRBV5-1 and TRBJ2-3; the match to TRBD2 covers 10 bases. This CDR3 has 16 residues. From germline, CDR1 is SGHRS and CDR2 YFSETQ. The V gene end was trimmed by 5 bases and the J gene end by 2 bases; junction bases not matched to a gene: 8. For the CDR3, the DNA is TGCGCCAGCAGTCTCGGGACTAGCGATTACACAGATACGCAGTATTTT. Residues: CASSLGTSDYTDTQYF.

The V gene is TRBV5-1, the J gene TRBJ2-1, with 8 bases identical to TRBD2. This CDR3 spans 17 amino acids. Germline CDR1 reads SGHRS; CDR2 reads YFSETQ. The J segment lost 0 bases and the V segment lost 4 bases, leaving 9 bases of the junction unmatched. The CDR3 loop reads CASSGGTGTSSYNEQFF. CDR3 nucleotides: TGCGCCAGCAGCGGAGGAACAGGGACTAGCTCCTACAATGAGCAGTTCTTC.